The 29 T cell receptor beta chains below all came from one sample that was sequenced in a study of cytomegalovirus exposure and HLA in healthy donors. Vbeta (60) and Jbeta (13) primers were used in the PCR. Profiling relied on immunoSEQ multiplex PCR, and the TCRdb table lists in-frame clones only, not all of them. Altogether 150,000 to 200,000 clones are present, over 70% being singletons, with the ten largest covering around 4%. Sequenced: PBMCs. These receptors came from a man aged 45-65 years in good health and CMV-seronegative.

The V and J genes are TRBV27 and TRBJ1-5; weak D call: TRBD1 (5 bases). The CDR3 has 14 residues. The V end lost 2 bases, the J end lost 3 bases, and 8 bases lay between the germline ends. Germline loops: CDR1 MNHEY, CDR2 SMNVEV (reference sequence). The CDR3 nucleotides are TGTGCCAGCAGTTTACAGGGCTACAATCAGCCCCAGCATTTT. It translates to CASSLQGYNQPQHF.

This clone has only one observation. The chain uses TRBV18 and TRBJ2-1; TRBD2 aligns across 8 bases. V shed 4 bases, J shed 2 bases, and the junction held 1 base outside the gene matches. Per germline, CDR1 KGHSH and CDR2 LQKENI. The CDR3 runs 14 residues. CDR3 in DNA: TGTGCCAGCTCACTCGGGGGGGCCTACAATGAGCAGTTCTTC. Translated: CASSLGGAYNEQFF.

The rearrangement joins TRBV9 to TRBJ2-3, with D unresolved. Germline V lookup: CDR1 SGDLS, CDR2 YYNGEE. Between the trimmed V and J ends, which lost 5 bases and 3 bases, there was a span of 13 bases. The CDR3 runs 14 residues. This CDR3 reads CASRPGPETDTQYF. CDR3 bases: TGTGCCAGCAGGCCAGGTCCTGAGACAGATACGCAGTATTTT.

The chain links TRBV7-2 to TRBJ2-1; a possible D gene is TRBD2 (5 bases). Germline CDR1 SGHTA, CDR2 FQGNSA. Trimming removed 7 bases from V and 4 bases from J, with 20 bases in between. The CDR3 contains 16 residues. The CDR3 DNA sequence: TGTGCCAGCATCAAAGGAGGAGCGAACGTTTACAATGAGCAGTTCTTC. Residues: CASIKGGANVYNEQFF.

The V gene is TRBV7-9, the J gene TRBJ2-7; D ambiguous. Per the germline V gene, CDR1 is SEHNR and CDR2 is FQNEAQ (reference sequence). This CDR3 is 13 amino acids long. Between the trimmed V and J ends, which lost 6 bases and 1 base, there was a span of 10 bases. CDR3 bases: TGTGCCAGCAGTCCGGGTCATTCCTACGAGCAGTACTTC. Protein sequence: CASSPGHSYEQYF.

The V and J genes are TRBV19 and TRBJ1-6, with a possible D match to TRBD1 (5 bases). V was clipped by 4 bases and J by 9 bases, with 16 bases between them. The CDR3 contains 15 residues. Per the germline V gene, CDR1 is LNHDA and CDR2 is SQIVND (reference sequence). CDR3 in amino acids: CASSKVQVGPSPLHF. CDR3 nucleotides: TGTGCCAGTAGTAAGGTCCAGGTGGGGCCTTCACCCCTCCACTTT.

The rearrangement uses TRBV5-7 and TRBJ1-2; weak D call: TRBD1 (6 bases). TRBV5-7 is noted as an ORF with a role that remains uncertain. The CDR3 covers 15 residues. V gave up 0 bases and J gave up 4 bases, with 13 bases separating them. CDR3 DNA sequence: TGTGCCAGCAGCTTGGACACAGGGATCCCCTATGGCTACACCTTC. The encoded protein is CASSLDTGIPYGYTF.

This chain uses TRBV29-1 with TRBJ1-1, with TRBD1 identical over 8 bases. V gave up 4 bases and J gave up 6 bases; unmatched junction bases: 4. CDR1 is SQVTM and CDR2 is ANQGSEA in the germline V gene. CDR3 length equals 12 residues. The CDR3 sequence: CSVGGQGAEAFF. The CDR3 DNA is TGCAGCGTTGGAGGACAGGGCGCTGAAGCTTTCTTT.

The chain combines TRBV2 with TRBJ1-1; the D is unclear. V lost 0 bases and J 0 bases, leaving 5 bases between the germline ends. The CDR3 totals 14 residues. From germline, CDR1 is SNHLY and CDR2 FYNNEI. CDR3: CASSEARVNTEAFF. CDR3 sequence (DNA): TGTGCCAGCAGTGAAGCGCGGGTGAACACTGAAGCTTTCTTT.

The CDR3 spells CASSTGTGAEKLFF. The CDR3 DNA sequence: TGTGCCAGCAGCACGGGGACAGGGGCTGAAAAACTGTTTTTT. The chain couples TRBV7-9 to TRBJ1-4, with 10 bases lining up with TRBD1. This CDR3 is 14 amino acids long. V lost 5 bases to trimming and J lost 7 bases; unmatched junction nucleotides: 4. Germline CDR1 and CDR2: SEHNR and FQNEAQ (reference sequence).

The rearrangement links TRBV18 to TRBJ2-7; a possible D gene is TRBD2 (5 bases). V was shortened by 2 bases and J by 6 bases, with 14 bases between the two germline ends. The CDR3 length is 14 residues. Per the germline V gene, CDR1 is KGHSH and CDR2 is LQKENI. CDR3 region: CASSPVGSEGEQYF. CDR3 nucleotides: TGTGCCAGCTCACCAGTAGGTTCAGAGGGCGAGCAGTACTTC. The full variable domain, rest sourced from reference TRBV18 and TRBJ2-7, is NAGVMQNPRHLVRRRGQEARLRCSPMKGHSHVYWYRQLPEEGLKFMVYLQKENIIDESGMPKERFSAEFPKEGPSILRIQQVVRGDSAAYFCASSPVGSEGEQYFGPGTRLTVT.

This clone has only a few counts. The rearrangement joins TRBV6-6 to TRBJ2-2; D might be TRBD2 (5 bases). The CDR3 is made up of 13 amino acids. Looked up from germline, CDR1 is MNHNY and CDR2 is SVGAGI (reference sequence). V was trimmed by 6 bases and J by 0 bases, leaving 5 bases between them. CDR3: CASSGANTGELFF. Written as DNA, the CDR3 is TGTGCCAGCAGCGGGGCGAACACCGGGGAGCTGTTTTTT.

This clone came up once. The chain links TRBV2 to TRBJ2-4, with TRBD1 identical over 8 bases. The J segment lost 15 bases and the V segment lost 3 bases, leaving 4 bases of the junction unmatched. The CDR3 length is 11 residues. CDR1 is SNHLY, CDR2 FYNNEI, per germline. CDR3 DNA: TGTGCCAGCAGTGACGACAGGGGCGGGTACTTC. Its protein is CASSDDRGGYF. The whole variable domain, remainder taken from reference TRBV2 and TRBJ2-4, is EPEVTQTPSHQVTQMGQEVILRCVPISNHLYFYWYRQILGQKVEFLVSFYNNEISEKSEIFDDQFSVERPDGSNFTLKIRSTKLEDSAMYFCASSDDRGGYFGAGTRLSVL.

The V gene is TRBV7-2, the J gene TRBJ2-7, with 8 bases aligning to TRBD1. V shed 7 bases, J shed 7 bases, and the junction held 9 bases outside the gene matches. The length of the CDR3 is 13 residues. CDR1 and CDR2 (germline): SGHTA, FQGNSA. Here the CDR3 reads CASNGQGPVEQYF. DNA of the CDR3: TGTGCCAGCAACGGACAGGGCCCCGTGGAGCAGTACTTC.

The chain links TRBV6-5 to TRBJ1-1; perhaps TRBD1 as D (6 bases). Trimming shortened V by 4 bases and J by 0 bases, and 15 bases separated the two germline ends. Germline CDR1 and CDR2: MNHEY and SVGAGI. This CDR3 comprises 16 residues. The CDR3 DNA sequence: TGTGCCAGCAGTTCCTACTGGGACACCTTGAACACTGAAGCTTTCTTT. This translates into CASSSYWDTLNTEAFF.

V is TRBV27 and J is TRBJ2-7, with TRBD1 matching over 9 bases. V lost 3 bases to trimming and J lost 3 bases; unmatched junction nucleotides: 9. This CDR3 spans 16 amino acids. Germline V gives CDR1 MNHEY, CDR2 SMNVEV (reference sequence). CDR3 nucleotide sequence: TGTGCCAGCAGTTTCCCGCCGGGACAGGGAATCTACGAGCAGTACTTC. Its translation is CASSFPPGQGIYEQYF.

The J gene is TRBJ1-1, the V gene TRBV5-1; D remains unclear. Trimming took 0 bases from V and 1 from J, leaving 10 bases between them. The CDR3 contains 15 residues. Germline V gives CDR1 SGHRS, CDR2 YFSETQ. The CDR3 loop is CASSLAGQTNTEAFF. The CDR3, as DNA: TGCGCCAGCAGCTTGGCAGGCCAGACGAACACTGAAGCTTTCTTT.

This rearrangement joins TRBV5-1 to TRBJ1-2; possible D gene TRBD1, 5 bases. CDR3 length: 15 residues. Germline lookup yields CDR1 SGHRS and CDR2 YFSETQ. V lost 0 bases and J lost 0, with 9 bases in between. CDR3: CASSLGGTANYGYTF. The CDR3 nucleotides are TGCGCCAGCAGCTTGGGGGGCACAGCTAACTATGGCTACACCTTC.

The rearrangement links TRBV4-1 to TRBJ2-2; D is possibly TRBD2 (5 bases). Per germline, CDR1 MGHRA and CDR2 YSYEKL. The V gene lost 3 bases and the J gene lost 0 bases, with 8 bases spanning the gap. The CDR3 covers 15 residues. In DNA, the CDR3 is TGCGCCAGCAGCCAGAGGGCATCGAACACCGGGGAGCTGTTTTTT. This sequence encodes CASSQRASNTGELFF.

This clone occurred a few times. The V call is TRBV11-2, the J call TRBJ2-5; TRBD2 is a possible D gene (6 bases). Trimming removed 3 bases at V and 7 bases at J, with 9 bases between. This CDR3 contains 12 residues. CDR1 SGHAT and CDR2 FQNNGV come from the germline V gene. CDR3 residues: CASSFKGGTQYF. The CDR3, as DNA: TGTGCCAGCAGCTTTAAGGGAGGGACCCAGTACTTC.

Here the CDR3 reads CASSTTGDGTEAFF. The CDR3 DNA is TGTGCCAGCAGCACGACAGGGGACGGCACTGAAGCTTTCTTT. The chain uses TRBV7-9 and TRBJ1-1; 8 nucleotides match TRBD1. The CDR3 spans 14 residues. Trimming removed 5 bases from V and 4 bases from J; junction bases left unmatched: 6. The germline V gene has CDR1 SEHNR and CDR2 FQNEAQ (reference sequence).

The chain joins TRBV11-2 to TRBJ1-5, with D unclear. The CDR3 contains 16 residues. CDR1 and CDR2 from the germline V gene are SGHAT and FQNNGV. V lost 5 bases and J 0 bases, leaving 14 bases between the germline ends. CDR3 coding DNA: TGTGCCAGCAGCCCGCGGACGGGGTATAGCAATCAGCCCCAGCATTTT. Translation gives CASSPRTGYSNQPQHF.

The chain employs TRBV11-2 and TRBJ1-5, with 9 nucleotides matching TRBD1. The J segment lost 7 bases and the V segment lost 1 base, leaving 5 bases of the junction unmatched. This CDR3 contains 15 residues. CDR1 SGHAT and CDR2 FQNNGV come from the germline V gene. DNA for the CDR3: TGTGCCAGCAGCTTAGGGGGGGGACAGGGCCAGCCCCAGCATTTT. Its translation is CASSLGGGQGQPQHF.

Only a few counts were recorded for this clone. The V and J genes are TRBV5-1 and TRBJ1-3; D may be TRBD1 (6 bases). V was cut by 3 bases and J by 2 bases, with 9 bases left in between. Germline V gene sequence: CDR1 SGHRS, CDR2 YFSETQ. The CDR3 contains 14 residues. The CDR3 is CASSSGTTGNTIYF. The CDR3 nucleotides read TGCGCCAGCAGCTCCGGGACAACTGGAAACACCATATATTTT.

V is TRBV15 and J is TRBJ2-1; TRBD1 might be the D (5 bases). Trimming left V 3 bases short and J 5 bases short, with 8 bases between. CDR1 and CDR2 from the germline V gene are LNHNV and YYDKDF (reference sequence). The CDR3 contains 13 residues. The CDR3 protein is CATSSDSHNEQFF. Written as DNA, the CDR3 is TGTGCCACCAGCAGTGACAGCCACAATGAGCAGTTCTTC.

This clone was seen only a few times. V gene TRBV14 combines with J gene TRBJ2-3; TRBD2 aligns across 7 bases. V was pared by 4 bases and J by 5 bases, with 3 bases of the junction left unmatched. The CDR3 totals 13 residues. The germline V gene has CDR1 SGHDN and CDR2 FVKESK. The CDR3 sequence: CASSLSGRDTQYF. The CDR3 DNA follows: TGTGCCAGCAGCCTTAGCGGGCGAGATACGCAGTATTTT. Variable domain in full (rest from reference TRBV14 and TRBJ2-3): EAGVTQFPSHSVIEKGQTVTLRCDPISGHDNLYWYRRVMGKEIKFLLHFVKESKQDESGMPNNRFLAERTGGTYSTLKVQPAELEDSGVYFCASSLSGRDTQYFGPGTRLTVL.

This chain joins TRBV7-7 and TRBJ1-1; possible D gene TRBD1, 6 bases. V lost 5 bases, J lost 1 base, and 8 bases lay in between. Germline V CDR1 and CDR2: SSHAT, FNYEAQ (reference sequence). There are 13 residues in the CDR3. The CDR3 coding sequence is TGTGCCAGCAGCCAGGACAGGAACACTGAAGCTTTCTTT. Residues: CASSQDRNTEAFF. The whole variable domain, filled in from reference TRBV7-7 and TRBJ1-1, reads GAGVSQSPRYKVTKRGQDVTLRCDPISSHATLYWYQQALGQGPEFLTYFNYEAQPDKSGLPSDRFSAERPEGSISTLTIQRTEQRDSAMYRCASSQDRNTEAFFGQGTRLTVV.

The V call is TRBV6-5, the J call TRBJ1-2, with 9 bases fitting TRBD1. CDR1 MNHEY and CDR2 SVGAGI come from the germline V gene. V gave up 6 bases and J gave up 6 bases; unmatched junction bases: 8. The CDR3 totals 14 residues. The CDR3 DNA sequence: TGTGCCAGCAGACGTACAGGGGGCGCGGATGGCTACACCTTC. It yields the protein CASRRTGGADGYTF.

This clone was found a few times. The gene calls are TRBV27 and TRBJ1-4; D is uncertain. There are 15 residues in the CDR3. Germline-derived CDR1 and CDR2 are MNHEY and SMNVEV (reference sequence). Trimming removed 5 bases at V and 0 bases at J, with 10 bases between. The CDR3 is CASSPRGTTNEKLFF. The CDR3 DNA is TGTGCCAGCAGTCCCCGGGGTACAACTAATGAAAAACTGTTTTTT.